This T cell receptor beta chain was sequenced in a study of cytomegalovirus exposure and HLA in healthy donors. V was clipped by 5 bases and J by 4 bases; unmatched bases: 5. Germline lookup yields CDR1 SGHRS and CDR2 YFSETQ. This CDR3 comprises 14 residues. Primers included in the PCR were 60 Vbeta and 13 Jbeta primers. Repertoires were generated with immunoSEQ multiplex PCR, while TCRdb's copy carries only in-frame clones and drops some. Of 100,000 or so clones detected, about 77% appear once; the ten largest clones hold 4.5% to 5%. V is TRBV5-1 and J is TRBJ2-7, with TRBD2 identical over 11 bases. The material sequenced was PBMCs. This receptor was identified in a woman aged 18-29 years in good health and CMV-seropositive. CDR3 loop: CASRSTSGGYEQYF. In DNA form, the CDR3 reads TGCGCCAGCAGGTCTACTAGCGGGGGATACGAGCAGTACTTC.